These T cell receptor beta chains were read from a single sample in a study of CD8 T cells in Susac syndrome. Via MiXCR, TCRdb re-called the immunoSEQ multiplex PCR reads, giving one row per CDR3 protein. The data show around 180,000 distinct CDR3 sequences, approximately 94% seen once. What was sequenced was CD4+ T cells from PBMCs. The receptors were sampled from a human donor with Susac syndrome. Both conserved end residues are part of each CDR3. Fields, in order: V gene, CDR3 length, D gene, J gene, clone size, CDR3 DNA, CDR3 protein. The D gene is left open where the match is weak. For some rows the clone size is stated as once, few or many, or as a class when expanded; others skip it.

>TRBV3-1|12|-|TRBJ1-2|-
TGTGCCAGCAGCACCGACAGAGGCGGCTACACCTTC
CASSTDRGGYTF
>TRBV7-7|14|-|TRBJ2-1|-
TGTGCTAGCAGCTTAGACCCGGGAAGCAATGAGCAGTTCTTC
CASSLDPGSNEQFF
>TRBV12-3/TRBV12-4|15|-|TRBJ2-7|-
TGTGCCAGCAGCCCCGGGGAGGGGGGACACTACGAGCAGTACTTC
CASSPGEGGHYEQYF
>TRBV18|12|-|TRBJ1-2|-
TGTGCCAGCTCACCAACAGCATATGGCTACACCTTC
CASSPTAYGYTF
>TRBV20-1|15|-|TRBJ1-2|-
TGCAGTGCTAGAGAGGCCGGGAAAAATAACTATGGCTACACCTTC
CSAREAGKNNYGYTF
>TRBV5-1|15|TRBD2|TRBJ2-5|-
TGCGCCAGCAGCTTGGCAGCGGGGGGGCAAGAGACCCAGTACTTC
CASSLAAGGQETQYF
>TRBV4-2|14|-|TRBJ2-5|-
TGTGCCAGCAGCCAAGAGAGGATCCAAGAGACCCAGTACTTC
CASSQERIQETQYF
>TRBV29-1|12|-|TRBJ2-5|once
TGCAGCGTTAGGTGGGGGGAAGAGACCCAGTACTTC
CSVRWGEETQYF
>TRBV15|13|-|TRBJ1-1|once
TGTGCCACGCGGCAGGGCCTTGACACTGAAGCTTTCTTT
CATRQGLDTEAFF
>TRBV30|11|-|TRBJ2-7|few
TGTGCCTGGGGAAGGGGTGACGAGCAGTACTTC
CAWGRGDEQYF
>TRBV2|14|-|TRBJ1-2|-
TGTGCCAGCAGGGTCGTTGCGGGGAACTATGGCTACACCTTC
CASRVVAGNYGYTF
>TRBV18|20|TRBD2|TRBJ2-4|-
TGTGCCAGCTCACCATTTGGACTAGCGGGGGCCCCCGTCGCCAAAAACATTCAGTACTTC
CASSPFGLAGAPVAKNIQYF
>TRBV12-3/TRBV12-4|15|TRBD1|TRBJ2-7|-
TGTGCCAGCAGTGGACGGACAGGGAGCTCCTACGAGCAGTACTTC
CASSGRTGSSYEQYF
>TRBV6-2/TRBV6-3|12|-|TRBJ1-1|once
TGTGCCAGCAGTTACTCGGAGGGTCTAGCTTTCTTT
CASSYSEGLAFF
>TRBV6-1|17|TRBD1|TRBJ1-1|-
TGTGCCAGCTGTACGTGGGCCCACAGGGGGAAAGGGACTGAAGCTTTCTTT
CASCTWAHRGKGTEAFF
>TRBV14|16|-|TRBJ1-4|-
TGTGCCAGCAGCCATCGGACGGCGTCAACTAATGAAAAACTGTTTTTT
CASSHRTASTNEKLFF
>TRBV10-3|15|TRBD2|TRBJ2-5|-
TGTGCCATCAGAAAAGGACTAGCGGCCCAAGAGACCCAGTACTTC
CAIRKGLAAQETQYF
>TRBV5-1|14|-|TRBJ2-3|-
TGCGCCAGCAGCACGAGGCTAGACACAGATACGCAGTATTTT
CASSTRLDTDTQYF
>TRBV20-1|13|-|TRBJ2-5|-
TGCAGTGGGACGCAAAATCTGGGGAATACCCAGTACTTC
CSGTQNLGNTQYF
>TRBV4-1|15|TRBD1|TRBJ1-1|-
TGCGCCGGCAGCCGAACGGGACAGGGTAACGATGAAGCTTTCTTT
CAGSRTGQGNDEAFF
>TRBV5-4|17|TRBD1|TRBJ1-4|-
TGTGCCAGCAGCGCCGCCCCTACCGGGACAGGGAATGAAAAACTGTTTTTT
CASSAAPTGTGNEKLFF
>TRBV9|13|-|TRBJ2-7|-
TGTGCCAGCAGCGCCGGACGAGACTACGAGCAGTACTTC
CASSAGRDYEQYF
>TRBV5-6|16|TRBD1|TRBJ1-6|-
TGTGCCAGCAGCGACCGGCGACAGGGCTACAATTCACCCCTCCACTTT
CASSDRRQGYNSPLHF
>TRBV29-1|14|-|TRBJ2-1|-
TGCAGCGTTGAAGAGCACAACAGGGTTGGTGAGCAGTTCTTC
CSVEEHNRVGEQFF
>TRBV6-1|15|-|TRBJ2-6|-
TGTGCCAGCAGTCCGCGGTCCTCTGGGGCCAACGTCCTGACTTTC
CASSPRSSGANVLTF
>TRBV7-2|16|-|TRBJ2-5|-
TGTGCCAGCAGCTCCCCGGAGGGACGGGGGAAAGAGACCCAGTACTTC
CASSSPEGRGKETQYF
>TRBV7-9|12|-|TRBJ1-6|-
TGTGCCACAGAGAACAGGGCTTCACCCCTCCACTTT
CATENRASPLHF
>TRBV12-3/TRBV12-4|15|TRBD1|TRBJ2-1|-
TGTGCCAGCAGACTGCGGACAGGGGGCGAGGATGAGCAGTTCTTC
CASRLRTGGEDEQFF
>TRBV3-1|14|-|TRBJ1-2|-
TGTGCCAGCAGCCAAACGGGCCTCGGAAATGGCTACACCTTC
CASSQTGLGNGYTF
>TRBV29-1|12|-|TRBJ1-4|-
TGCAGCGTTGCAGGACAGAATGGAAAACTGTTTTTT
CSVAGQNGKLFF
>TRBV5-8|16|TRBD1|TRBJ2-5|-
TGTGCCAGCAGCTTGGGTTCAGGGGGCCATAAAGAGACCCAGTACTTC
CASSLGSGGHKETQYF
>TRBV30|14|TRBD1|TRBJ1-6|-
TGTGCCTGGAGTGTTGGGACAGATAATTCACCCCTCCACTTT
CAWSVGTDNSPLHF
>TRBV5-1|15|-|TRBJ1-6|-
TGCGCCAGCAGACCCGGGACGGCGGATAATTCACCCCTCCACTTT
CASRPGTADNSPLHF
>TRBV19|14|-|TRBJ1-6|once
TGTGCCAGTAGTATGGGAACATTGGGGGCACCCCTCCACTTT
CASSMGTLGAPLHF
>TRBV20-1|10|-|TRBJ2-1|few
TGCAGTGCTTTCTACAATGAGCAGTTCTTC
CSAFYNEQFF
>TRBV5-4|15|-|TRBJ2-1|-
TGTGCCAGCAAGCCATGGGGGCATTCATACAATGAGCAGTTCTTC
CASKPWGHSYNEQFF
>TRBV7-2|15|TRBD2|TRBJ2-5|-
TGTGCCAGCAGCCATCCCCCACTAGCGGAAGAGACCCAGTACTTC
CASSHPPLAEETQYF
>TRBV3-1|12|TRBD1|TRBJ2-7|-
TGTGCCAGCCGGGACAGGGGTTACGAGCAGTACTTC
CASRDRGYEQYF
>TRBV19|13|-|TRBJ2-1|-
TGTGCCAGTAGTATCAGCCCCAGGCATGAGCAGTTCTTC
CASSISPRHEQFF
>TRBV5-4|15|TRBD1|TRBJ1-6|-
TGTGCCAGCAGCCAACAGACAGGGCTGGATTCACCCCTCCACTTT
CASSQQTGLDSPLHF
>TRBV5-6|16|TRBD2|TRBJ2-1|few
TGTGCCAGCAGTTCGCGACTAGCGGGGGGCTACAATGAGCAGTTCTTC
CASSSRLAGGYNEQFF
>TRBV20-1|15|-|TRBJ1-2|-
TGCAGTGCTAAAAGAAGGCTGGTGGGGGAGGATGGCTACACCTTC
CSAKRRLVGEDGYTF